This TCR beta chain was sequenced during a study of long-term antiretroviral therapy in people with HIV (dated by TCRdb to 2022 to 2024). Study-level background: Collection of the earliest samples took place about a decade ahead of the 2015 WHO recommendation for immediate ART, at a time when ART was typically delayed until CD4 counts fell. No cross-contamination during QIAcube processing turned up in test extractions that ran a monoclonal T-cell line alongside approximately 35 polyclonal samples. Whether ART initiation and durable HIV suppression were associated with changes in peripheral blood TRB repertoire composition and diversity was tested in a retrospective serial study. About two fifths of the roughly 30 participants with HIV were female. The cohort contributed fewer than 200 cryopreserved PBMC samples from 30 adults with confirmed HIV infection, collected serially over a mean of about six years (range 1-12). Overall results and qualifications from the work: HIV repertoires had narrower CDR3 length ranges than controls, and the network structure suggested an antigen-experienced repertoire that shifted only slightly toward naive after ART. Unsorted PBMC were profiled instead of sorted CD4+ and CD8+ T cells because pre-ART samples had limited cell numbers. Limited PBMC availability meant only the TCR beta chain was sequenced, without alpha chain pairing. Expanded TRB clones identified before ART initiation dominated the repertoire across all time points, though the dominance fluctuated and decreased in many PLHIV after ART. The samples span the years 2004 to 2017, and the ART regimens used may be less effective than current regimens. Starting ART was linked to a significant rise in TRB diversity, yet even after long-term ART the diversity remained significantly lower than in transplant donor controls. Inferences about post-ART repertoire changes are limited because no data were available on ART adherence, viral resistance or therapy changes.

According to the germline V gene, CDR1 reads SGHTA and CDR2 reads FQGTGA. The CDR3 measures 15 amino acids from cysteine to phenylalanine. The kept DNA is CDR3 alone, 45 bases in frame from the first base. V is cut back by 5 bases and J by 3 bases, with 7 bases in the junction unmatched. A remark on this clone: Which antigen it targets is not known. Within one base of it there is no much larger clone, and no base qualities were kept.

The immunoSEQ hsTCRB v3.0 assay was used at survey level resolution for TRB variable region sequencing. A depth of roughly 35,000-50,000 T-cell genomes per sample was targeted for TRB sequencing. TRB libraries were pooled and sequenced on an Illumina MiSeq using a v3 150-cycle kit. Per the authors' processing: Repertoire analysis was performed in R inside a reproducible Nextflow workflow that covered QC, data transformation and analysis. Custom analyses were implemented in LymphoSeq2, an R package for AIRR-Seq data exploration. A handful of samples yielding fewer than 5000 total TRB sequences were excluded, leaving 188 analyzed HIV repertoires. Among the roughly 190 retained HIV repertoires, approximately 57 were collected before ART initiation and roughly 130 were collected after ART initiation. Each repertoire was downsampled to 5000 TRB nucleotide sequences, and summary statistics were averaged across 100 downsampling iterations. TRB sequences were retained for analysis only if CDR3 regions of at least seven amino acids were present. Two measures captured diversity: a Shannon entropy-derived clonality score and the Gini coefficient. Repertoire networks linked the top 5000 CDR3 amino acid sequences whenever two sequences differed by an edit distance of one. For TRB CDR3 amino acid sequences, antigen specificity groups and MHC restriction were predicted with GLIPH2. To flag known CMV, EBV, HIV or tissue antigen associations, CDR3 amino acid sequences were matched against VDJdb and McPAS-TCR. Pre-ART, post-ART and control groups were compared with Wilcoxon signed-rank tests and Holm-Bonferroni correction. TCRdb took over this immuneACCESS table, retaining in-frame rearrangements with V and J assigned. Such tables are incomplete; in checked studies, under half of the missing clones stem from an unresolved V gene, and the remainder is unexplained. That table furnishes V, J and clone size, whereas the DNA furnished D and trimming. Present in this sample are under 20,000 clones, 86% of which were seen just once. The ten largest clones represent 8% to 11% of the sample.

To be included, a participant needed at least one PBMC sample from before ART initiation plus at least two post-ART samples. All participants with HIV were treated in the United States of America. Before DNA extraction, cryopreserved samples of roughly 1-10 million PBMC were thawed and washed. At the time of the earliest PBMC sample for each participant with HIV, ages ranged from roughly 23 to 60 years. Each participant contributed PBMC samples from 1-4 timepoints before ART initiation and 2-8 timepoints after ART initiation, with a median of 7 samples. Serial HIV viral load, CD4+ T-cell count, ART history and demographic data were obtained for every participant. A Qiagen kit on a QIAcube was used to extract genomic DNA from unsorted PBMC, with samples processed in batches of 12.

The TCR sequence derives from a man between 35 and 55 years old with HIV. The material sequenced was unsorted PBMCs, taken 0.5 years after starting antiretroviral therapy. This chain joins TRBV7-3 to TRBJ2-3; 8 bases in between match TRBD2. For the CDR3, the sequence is CASSPKPSGTDTQYF. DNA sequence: TGTGCCAGCAGCCCCAAGCCTAGCGGGACAGATACGCAGTATTTT.